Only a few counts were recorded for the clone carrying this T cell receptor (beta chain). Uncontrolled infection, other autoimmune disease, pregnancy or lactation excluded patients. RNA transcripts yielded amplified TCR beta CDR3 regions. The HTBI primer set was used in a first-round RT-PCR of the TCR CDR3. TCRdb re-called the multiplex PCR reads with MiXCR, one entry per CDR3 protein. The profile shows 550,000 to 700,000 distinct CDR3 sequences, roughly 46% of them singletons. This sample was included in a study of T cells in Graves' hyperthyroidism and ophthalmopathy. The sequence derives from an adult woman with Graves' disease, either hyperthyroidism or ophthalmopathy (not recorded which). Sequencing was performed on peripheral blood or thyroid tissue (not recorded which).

The CDR3 is CAISESAGATGSPLHF. DNA for the CDR3: TGTGCCATCAGTGAGTCGGCAGGGGCGACGGGCTCACCCCTCCACTTT. The gene calls are TRBV10-3 and TRBJ1-6; TRBD1 is a possible D gene (6 bases). The CDR3 loop spans 16 amino acids. Germline CDR1 ENHRY, CDR2 SYGVKD. Between the trimmed V and J ends, which lost 0 bases and 10 bases, there was a span of 16 bases.